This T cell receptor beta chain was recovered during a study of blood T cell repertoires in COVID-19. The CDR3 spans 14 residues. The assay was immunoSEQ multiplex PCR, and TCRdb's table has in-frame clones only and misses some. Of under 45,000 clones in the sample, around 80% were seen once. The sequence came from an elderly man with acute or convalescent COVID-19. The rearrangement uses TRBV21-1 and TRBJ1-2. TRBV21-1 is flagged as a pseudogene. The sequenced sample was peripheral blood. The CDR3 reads CASSDTSLNYGYTF. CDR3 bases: TGTGCCAGCAGCGACACTAGCCTTAACTATGGCTACACCTTC.